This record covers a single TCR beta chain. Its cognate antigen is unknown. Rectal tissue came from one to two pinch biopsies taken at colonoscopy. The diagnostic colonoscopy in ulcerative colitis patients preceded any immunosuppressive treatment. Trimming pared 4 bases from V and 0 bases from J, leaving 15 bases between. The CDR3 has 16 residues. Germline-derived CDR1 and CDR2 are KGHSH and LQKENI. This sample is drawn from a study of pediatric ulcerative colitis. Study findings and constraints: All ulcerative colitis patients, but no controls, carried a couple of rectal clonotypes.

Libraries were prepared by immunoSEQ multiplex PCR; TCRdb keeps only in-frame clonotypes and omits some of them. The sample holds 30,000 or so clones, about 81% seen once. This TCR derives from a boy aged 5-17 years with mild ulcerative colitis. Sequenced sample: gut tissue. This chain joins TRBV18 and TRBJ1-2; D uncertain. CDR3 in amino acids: CASSLDGRLANYGYTF. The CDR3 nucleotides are TGTGCCAGCTCACTAGATGGACGGCTTGCTAACTATGGCTACACCTTC.